The following is a T cell receptor (beta chain) sequence with its context. Its antigen is still unknown. These data are taken from a study of T cell responses to AZD1222 COVID-19 vaccine. Broader study findings: Spike was spanned by vaccine-associated CD4 TCRs, which were dominant at 160-218 and 743-854. Targets within unmutated variant regions were reportedly found for nearly half of spike-specific TCRs. Repertoire sampling was restricted to post-peak T cell response timepoints. Clonal diversity was possibly underestimated, and the donors were mostly white British, with more females.

The table came from immunoSEQ multiplex PCR; TCRdb's copy has only in-frame clones and leaves some out. The table records 150,000 to 200,000 clones, roughly 91% of them present only once. This receptor was obtained from an adult who received the AZD1222 COVID-19 vaccine. This sample comprised peripheral blood, obtained 28 days after the second AZD1222 dose.

The CDR3 sequence is CASSLRQGGEETQYF. The CDR3 DNA is TGTGCCAGCAGTTTACGACAGGGAGGCGAAGAGACCCAGTACTTC. The chain links TRBV2 to TRBJ2-5, with a possible D match to TRBD1 (7 bases). CDR1 and CDR2 from the germline V gene are SNHLY and FYNNEI. The CDR3 is 15 residues long. Trimming stripped 5 bases from V and 3 bases from J, with 16 bases between. Based on the CDR3 plus reference TRBV2 and TRBJ2-5, the full variable domain is EPEVTQTPSHQVTQMGQEVILRCVPISNHLYFYWYRQILGQKVEFLVSFYNNEISEKSEIFDDQFSVERPDGSNFTLKIRSTKLEDSAMYFCASSLRQGGEETQYFGPGTRLLVL.